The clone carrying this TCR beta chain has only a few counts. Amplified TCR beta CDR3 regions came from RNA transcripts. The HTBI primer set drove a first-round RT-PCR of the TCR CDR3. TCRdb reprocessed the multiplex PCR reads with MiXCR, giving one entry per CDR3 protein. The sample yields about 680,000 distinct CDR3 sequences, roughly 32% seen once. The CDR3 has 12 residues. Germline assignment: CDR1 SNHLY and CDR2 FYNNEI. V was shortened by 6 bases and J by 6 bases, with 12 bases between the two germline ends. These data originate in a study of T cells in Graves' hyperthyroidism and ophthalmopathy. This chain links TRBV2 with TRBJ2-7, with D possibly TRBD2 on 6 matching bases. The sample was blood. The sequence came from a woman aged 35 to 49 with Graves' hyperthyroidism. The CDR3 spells CASRQPEGEQYF. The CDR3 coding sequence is TGTGCCAGCAGACAACCGGAGGGCGAGCAGTACTTC.